This T cell receptor (beta chain) was recovered during a study of control samples from healthy donors and cancer patients. From germline, CDR1 is KGHDR and CDR2 SFDVKD. The CDR3 spans 11 residues. V was shortened by 9 bases and J by 6 bases, with 7 bases between the two germline ends. Method: immunoSEQ multiplex PCR; TCRdb's copy keeps in-frame clones and lacks some. This table has 100,000 to 150,000 clones, roughly 90% appearing once. The TCR was taken from a man aged 18 to 29 in good health. The J gene is TRBJ2-2, the V gene TRBV24-1; D gene unclear. The source material was blood. The CDR3 DNA reads as TGTGCCACCCACCCATCCGGGGAGCTGTTTTTT. Amino acid sequence: CATHPSGELFF.